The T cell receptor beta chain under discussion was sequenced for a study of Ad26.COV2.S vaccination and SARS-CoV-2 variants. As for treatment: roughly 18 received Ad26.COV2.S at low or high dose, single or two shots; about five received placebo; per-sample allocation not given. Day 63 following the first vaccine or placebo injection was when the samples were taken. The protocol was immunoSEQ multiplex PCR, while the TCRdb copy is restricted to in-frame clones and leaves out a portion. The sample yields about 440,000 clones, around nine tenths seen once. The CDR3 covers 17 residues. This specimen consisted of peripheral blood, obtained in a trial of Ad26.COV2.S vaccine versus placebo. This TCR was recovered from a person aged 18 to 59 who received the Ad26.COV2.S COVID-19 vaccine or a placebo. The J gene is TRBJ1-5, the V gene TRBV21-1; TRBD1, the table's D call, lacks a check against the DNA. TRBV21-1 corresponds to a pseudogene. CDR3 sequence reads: CASSHADRGVGNQPQHF. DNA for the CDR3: TGTGCCAGCAGTCACGCCGACAGGGGCGTTGGAAATCAGCCCCAGCATTTT.